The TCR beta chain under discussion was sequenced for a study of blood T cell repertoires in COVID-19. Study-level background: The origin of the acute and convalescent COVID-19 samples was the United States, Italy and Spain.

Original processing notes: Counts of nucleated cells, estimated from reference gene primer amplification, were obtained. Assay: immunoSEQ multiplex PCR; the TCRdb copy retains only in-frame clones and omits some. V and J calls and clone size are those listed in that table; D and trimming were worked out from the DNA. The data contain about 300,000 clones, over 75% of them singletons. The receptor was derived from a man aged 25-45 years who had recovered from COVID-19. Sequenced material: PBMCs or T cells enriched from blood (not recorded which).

In DNA form, the CDR3 reads TGTGCCAGCAGCCAAGTGAACCGACTAGCTTCCTACGAGCAGTACTTC. This translates into CASSQVNRLASYEQYF. The J gene is TRBJ2-7, the V gene TRBV3-1 (or the pseudogene TRBV3-2); 7 bases line up with TRBD2. Trimming at V came to 1 base and at J to 1 base, leaving 7 bases not matched to a gene. The CDR3 spans 16 residues. Germline V gene lookup returns CDR1 LGHDT and CDR2 YNNKEL (reference sequence).